The 27 T cell receptor beta chains below all came from one sample that was sequenced in a study of cytomegalovirus exposure and HLA in healthy donors. The PCR contained 60 Vbeta and 13 Jbeta primers. TCRdb's copy holds only in-frame clones and misses some; the assay was immunoSEQ multiplex PCR. In the table there are about 140,000 clones, roughly 70% of which are singletons. The sequenced sample consisted of PBMCs. Every receptor here comes from a middle-aged man in good health and CMV-seronegative.

The genes are TRBV11-2 and TRBJ1-5; possible D gene TRBD1, 5 bases. V shed 0 bases and J shed 9 bases, with 12 bases lying between them. CDR3 length: 14 amino acids. Germline assignment: CDR1 SGHAT and CDR2 FQNNGV. CDR3 sequence: CASSLDPGGVPQHF. DNA for the CDR3: TGTGCCAGCAGCTTAGATCCCGGAGGGGTGCCCCAGCATTTT.

V and J are TRBV4-3 and TRBJ2-7; 7 nucleotides match TRBD1. Germline-derived CDR1 and CDR2 are LGHNA and YSLEER. The ends lost 1 base at V and 4 bases at J; junction bases unmatched: 4. This CDR3 region has 14 residues. CDR3 residues: CASSQGTGPYEQYF. CDR3 sequence (DNA): TGCGCCAGCAGCCAAGGGACAGGACCATACGAGCAGTACTTC.

The chain carries TRBV19 and TRBJ1-2; no clear D. CDR1 LNHDA and CDR2 SQIVND come from the germline V gene (reference sequence). The CDR3 consists of 14 residues. The ends were cut back, 7 bases at V and 4 bases at J, with 16 bases in the middle. The CDR3 sequence is CASTPATEIYGYTF. CDR3 in DNA: TGTGCCAGTACCCCCGCCACGGAGATCTATGGCTACACCTTC.

The V call is TRBV15, the J call TRBJ1-4, with D unclear. The CDR3 is made up of 13 amino acids. Trimming took 1 base from V and 13 from J, leaving 13 bases between them. CDR1 is LNHNV and CDR2 is YYDKDF in the germline V gene (reference sequence). CDR3 region: CATSRGLNGRLFF. The CDR3, as DNA: TGTGCCACCAGCAGAGGGTTGAACGGGAGACTGTTTTTT.

The chain uses TRBV7-8 and TRBJ2-3, with 10 bases fitting TRBD2. There are 18 residues in the CDR3. From germline, CDR1 is SGHVS and CDR2 FQNEAQ. The J segment lost 0 bases and the V segment lost 2 bases, leaving 8 bases of the junction unmatched. CDR3 loop: CASSLPASGGGSTDTQYF. CDR3 sequence (DNA): TGTGCCAGCAGCTTACCGGCTAGCGGGGGCGGTAGCACAGATACGCAGTATTTT.

The chain is built from TRBV10-3 and TRBJ1-2, with 7 bases aligning to TRBD1. V was clipped by 11 bases and J by 8 bases; unmatched bases: 11. The CDR3 has 12 amino acids. CDR1 is ENHRY and CDR2 is SYGVKD in the germline V gene. The CDR3 region is CASQGEGVGYTF. DNA of the CDR3: TGTGCCTCTCAGGGGGAAGGGGTAGGCTACACCTTC.

This chain uses TRBV4-1 with TRBJ2-3; a weak D match, TRBD2 (6 bases). Per the germline V gene, CDR1 is MGHRA and CDR2 is YSYEKL. The CDR3 has 14 residues. Trimming removed 4 bases from V and 0 bases from J, with 8 bases in between. The CDR3 sequence: CASSLGLSTDTQYF. The CDR3 bases are TGCGCCAGCAGCCTGGGACTCAGCACAGATACGCAGTATTTT.

This rearrangement joins TRBV28 to TRBJ2-7; 8 bases align to TRBD1. The CDR3 is made up of 13 amino acids. V trimming: 3 bases; J trimming: 5 bases; junction bases outside the gene matches: 3. Germline V gene sequence: CDR1 MDHEN, CDR2 SYDVKM. The CDR3 protein is CASSLQGAHEQYF. CDR3 nucleotide sequence: TGTGCCAGCAGTTTGCAGGGGGCCCACGAGCAGTACTTC.

This chain connects TRBV30 to TRBJ1-2; D perhaps matches TRBD1 (5 bases). The V gene's germline CDR1 is GTSNPN and CDR2 SVGIG (reference sequence). V was cut by 5 bases and J by 7 bases, with 8 bases left in between. This CDR3 has 10 amino acids. The CDR3 nucleotides are TGTGCCTGGCAGGGTGGTGGCTACACCTTC. Its protein product is CAWQGGGYTF.

V is TRBV6-6 and J is TRBJ1-1; D gene uncertain. V dropped 1 base and J dropped 1 base, with 7 bases sitting between them. Per the germline V gene, CDR1 is MNHNY and CDR2 is SVGAGI (reference sequence). The CDR3 is 14 residues long. This CDR3 reads CASSYFTGNTEAFF. The CDR3 region has the DNA TGTGCCAGCAGTTACTTTACGGGGAACACTGAAGCTTTCTTT.

The chain uses TRBV11-3 and TRBJ2-1; D possibly corresponds to TRBD2 (6 bases). With 4 bases removed from V and 2 bases from J, the gap between germline ends came to 12 bases. CDR3 length equals 15 residues. CDR1 is SGHNT, CDR2 YENEEA, per germline. CDR3 protein: CASSSRGAPYNEQFF. For the CDR3, the DNA is TGTGCCAGCAGCTCACGCGGGGCCCCCTACAATGAGCAGTTCTTC. Supplemented by reference TRBV11-3 and TRBJ2-1, the full variable domain reads EAGVVQSPRYKIIEKKQPVAFWCNPISGHNTLYWYLQNLGQGPELLIRYENEEAVDDSQLPKDRFSAERLKGVDSTLKIQPAELGDSAVYLCASSSRGAPYNEQFFGPGTRLTVL.

V is TRBV28 and J is TRBJ2-3, with unresolved D. CDR3 length: 17 amino acids. V lost 4 bases to trimming and J lost 1 base, with 18 bases between them. The germline V gene has CDR1 MDHEN and CDR2 SYDVKM. As DNA, the CDR3 is TGTGCCAGCAGTTCTCCCGGGTTCGGTATCCGCACAGATACGCAGTATTTT. Its protein product is CASSSPGFGIRTDTQYF.

This clone came up a few times. The chain uses TRBV9 and TRBJ2-5; TRBD1 matches at 10 bases. The CDR3 has 16 residues. Germline loops: CDR1 SGDLS, CDR2 YYNGEE. V was pared by 3 bases and J by 1 base, with 6 bases of the junction left unmatched. The CDR3 bases are TGTGCCAGCAGCGAACCCGGGACAGGGGTCCAAGAGACCCAGTACTTC. Its translation is CASSEPGTGVQETQYF. The variable domain in full, completed from reference TRBV9 and TRBJ2-5, reads DSGVTQTPKHLITATGQRVTLRCSPRSGDLSVYWYQQSLDQGLQFLIQYYNGEERAKGNILERFSAQQFPDLHSELNLSSLELGDSALYFCASSEPGTGVQETQYFGPGTRLLVL.

The J gene is TRBJ1-1, the V gene TRBV2; TRBD1 might be the D (5 bases). The V end was cut by 6 bases, the J end by 0 bases, with 20 bases between. Germline lookup yields CDR1 SNHLY and CDR2 FYNNEI. The CDR3 is 17 amino acids. The CDR3 sequence is CASRDSAGGVMNTEAFF. Written as DNA, the CDR3 is TGTGCCAGCAGGGACTCTGCTGGGGGGGTCATGAACACTGAAGCTTTCTTT.

The chain employs TRBV13 and TRBJ2-7, with TRBD1 matching 9 bases. The ends lost 5 bases at V and 2 bases at J; junction bases unmatched: 1. The CDR3 has 13 residues. Germline loops: CDR1 PRHDT, CDR2 FYEKMQ (reference sequence). DNA for the CDR3: TGTGCCAGCAGCCGACAGGGGGCCTACGAGCAGTACTTC. This codes for CASSRQGAYEQYF.

This clone was counted between two and nine times. The chain uses TRBV18 and TRBJ1-2; 9 positions agree with TRBD1. In germline, CDR1 is KGHSH, CDR2 LQKENI. The V gene end was trimmed by 5 bases and the J gene end by 3 bases; junction bases not matched to a gene: 4. CDR3 length: 14 amino acids. DNA for the CDR3: TGTGCCAGCTCATGGACAGGGGAAGACTATGGCTACACCTTC. It specifies CASSWTGEDYGYTF.

This clone was counted between two and nine times. The V gene is TRBV10-3, the J gene TRBJ2-7; D remains ambiguous. The CDR3 has 16 amino acids. Germline lookup yields CDR1 ENHRY and CDR2 SYGVKD. Deletions cut 1 base from V and 0 bases from J, with 13 bases between. The CDR3: CAISEFEARNSYEQYF. Here the CDR3 DNA reads TGTGCCATCAGTGAGTTTGAGGCCCGTAACTCCTACGAGCAGTACTTC.

The chain has TRBV15 and TRBJ1-4, with D possibly being TRBD1 (6 bases). CDR1 LNHNV and CDR2 YYDKDF come from the germline V gene (reference sequence). The CDR3 runs to 15 residues. With 1 base removed from V and 7 bases from J, the gap between germline ends came to 13 bases. CDR3 loop: CATSRGGGAGEKLFF. The CDR3 nucleotides read TGTGCCACCAGCAGAGGAGGGGGGGCTGGTGAAAAACTGTTTTTT.

The rearrangement links TRBV9 to TRBJ1-2, with TRBD1 as a possible D gene (6 bases). Trimming left V 4 bases short and J 3 bases short, with 13 bases between. The CDR3 length is 14 residues. CDR1 and CDR2 from the germline V gene are SGDLS and YYNGEE. Here the CDR3 reads CASSSSGHDYGYTF. CDR3 DNA sequence: TGTGCCAGCAGCTCTTCGGGACACGACTATGGCTACACCTTC.

This clone was detected only once. V gene TRBV7-9 combines with J gene TRBJ2-3, with 7 bases lining up with TRBD2. Germline CDR1 is SEHNR and CDR2 is FQNEAQ (reference sequence). J was trimmed by 3 bases and V by 5 bases; bases with no gene match: 8. The CDR3 runs to 15 residues. CDR3 coding DNA: TGTGCCAGCAGCGTCTCGGGACTACAGACAGATACGCAGTATTTT. This sequence encodes CASSVSGLQTDTQYF.

The chain links TRBV6-1 to TRBJ1-5; D not certain. The CDR3 contains 13 residues. CDR1 is MNHNS, CDR2 SASEGT, per germline. V lost 2 bases and J 2 bases, leaving 4 bases between the germline ends. The CDR3 is CASSEQGNQPQHF. In DNA form, the CDR3 reads TGTGCCAGCAGTGAACAGGGCAATCAGCCCCAGCATTTT.

This clone was picked up a small number of times. One end of the junction fails to match germline, which may point to a read error. J is TRBJ2-1 and V is TRBV5-1; 9 positions match TRBD1. CDR3 length equals 15 residues. In germline, CDR1 is SGHRS, CDR2 YFSETQ. CDR3 sequence: CASSAGTGSFNEQFF. CDR3 nucleotides: TGCGCCAGCAGCGCCGGGACAGGGTCCTTCAATGAGCAGTTCTTC.

DNA of the CDR3: TGTGCCAGCAGGCGACAGGGTTCTTTTCAGCCCCAGCATTTT. Protein: CASRRQGSFQPQHF. The J gene is TRBJ1-5, the V gene TRBV6-1; 7 positions match TRBD1. Germline assignment: CDR1 MNHNS and CDR2 SASEGT. The ends lost 6 bases at V and 6 bases at J; junction bases unmatched: 8. The CDR3 covers 14 residues.

This chain joins TRBV11-2 and TRBJ2-7, with a tentative D call TRBD1 (5 bases). Germline V gene data show CDR1 as SGHAT and CDR2 as FQNNGV. The V end was cut by 2 bases, the J end by 6 bases, with 11 bases between. The CDR3 is 13 amino acids. CDR3: CASSLPRRAEQYF. For the CDR3, the DNA is TGTGCCAGCAGCTTACCCCGCAGGGCCGAGCAGTACTTC.

The chain is built from TRBV6-1 and TRBJ1-4, with 8 bases that match TRBD1. Germline-derived CDR1 and CDR2 are MNHNS and SASEGT. V shed 0 bases and J 8 bases; nucleotides not matched to a gene: 11. The length of the CDR3 is 17 residues. The CDR3 spells CASSEAGQGAIPEKLFF. CDR3 nucleotide sequence: TGTGCCAGCAGTGAAGCTGGGCAGGGGGCCATCCCGGAAAAACTGTTTTTT.

J is TRBJ2-2 and V is TRBV7-2, with D possibly TRBD2 on 5 matching bases. The CDR3 is made up of 15 amino acids. The germline CDR1 and CDR2 sequences are SGHTA and FQGNSA. V lost 3 bases, J lost 4 bases, and 12 bases lay in between. The CDR3 region is CASSFDRGSTGELFF. The CDR3 DNA reads as TGTGCCAGCAGCTTTGATAGAGGGTCCACCGGGGAGCTGTTTTTT.

The gene calls are TRBV7-3 and TRBJ2-7; 7 bases align to TRBD2. Germline V gene data show CDR1 as SGHTA and CDR2 as FQGTGA. Trimming at V came to 0 bases and at J to 0 bases, leaving 2 bases not matched to a gene. CDR3 size: 15 residues. CDR3 nucleotides: TGTGCCAGCAGCTTAACGGGGGGGGACTCCTACGAGCAGTACTTC. Its translation is CASSLTGGDSYEQYF.